Shown below are 30 T cell receptor beta chains from a single sample sequenced in a study of naive and memory T cell subsets. General study results and limits: Especially in CD8 cells, naive repertoires contained a few larger clonotypes, possibly CD45RA-re-expressing memory cells.

An equimolar mix of two oligonucleotides served as the beta constant-region primer for TRBC1 and TRBC2. Four rounds of PCR amplified the ligated cDNA using nested alpha and beta constant-region primers plus SP2. One entry per CDR3 protein, called by TCRdb with MiXCR from the UMI-ligation and nested PCR reads. The repertoire holds roughly 100,000 distinct CDR3 sequences, with about 14% as singletons. These receptors lack a known antigen. Source material: naive CD8+ T cells from blood. These receptors were taken from a human donor in good health.

This clonotype was found many times. The chain is built from TRBV6-5 and TRBJ1-6; D is uncertain. There are 12 residues in the CDR3. Germline loops: CDR1 MNHEY, CDR2 SVGAGI. Trimming took 6 bases from V and 4 from J, leaving 4 bases between them. In nucleotides, the CDR3 is TGTGCCAGCAGGTCTTATAATTCACCCCTCCACTTT. Protein: CASRSYNSPLHF.

The chain combines TRBV15 with TRBJ2-7; 10 bases fit TRBD1. Germline CDR1 LNHNV, CDR2 YYDKDF (reference sequence). V shed 5 bases, J shed 4 bases, and the junction held 5 bases outside the gene matches. The CDR3 runs to 14 residues. As DNA, the CDR3 is TGTGCCACCAGCTACGGGACAGGGGAGTACGAGCAGTACTTC. Residues: CATSYGTGEYEQYF. Combining the CDR3 with reference TRBV15 and TRBJ2-7 gives the whole variable domain DAMVIQNPRYQVTQFGKPVTLSCSQTLNHNVMYWYQQKSSQAPKLLFHYYDKDFNNEADTPDNFQSRRPNTSFCFLDIRSPGLGDTAMYLCATSYGTGEYEQYFGPGTRLTVT.

The genes are TRBV5-8 and TRBJ2-7, with 7 bases that match TRBD1. This CDR3 spans 16 amino acids. With 3 bases clipped from V and 4 bases from J, the junction kept 13 bases outside the gene matches. Germline CDR1 and CDR2: SGHTS and YDEGEE. This chain's CDR3 is CASSSRVGRDRYEQYF. As DNA, the CDR3 is TGTGCCAGCAGCTCAAGGGTAGGCCGGGACAGATACGAGCAGTACTTC.

CDR3 sequence: CSAEDRGLAYEQYF. The CDR3, as DNA: TGCAGTGCAGAAGACAGGGGATTAGCCTACGAGCAGTACTTC. The V gene is TRBV20-1, the J gene TRBJ2-7, with 8 nucleotides matching TRBD1. Germline CDR1 DFQATT, CDR2 SNEGSKA (reference sequence). V was pared by 6 bases and J by 2 bases, with 9 bases of the junction left unmatched. The CDR3 runs to 14 residues.

CDR3 nucleotides: TGTGCCAGCAGTCCCATGTACAGGGGAAAGTCCTACAATGAGCAGTTCTTC. Protein: CASSPMYRGKSYNEQFF. V gene TRBV12-3 or TRBV12-4 combines with J gene TRBJ2-1, with 7 nucleotides matching TRBD1. V dropped 5 bases and J dropped 1; count of bases not matched to a gene: 11. The CDR3 sequence is 17 residues long.

This chain links TRBV5-1 with TRBJ2-3; 9 nucleotides match TRBD1. The CDR3 is 15 residues long. J was trimmed by 9 bases and V by 4 bases; bases with no gene match: 12. The germline V gene has CDR1 SGHRS and CDR2 YFSETQ. CDR3 in amino acids: CASSAGTGSAETQYF. CDR3 bases: TGCGCCAGCAGCGCCGGGACAGGGTCGGCGGAGACGCAGTATTTT.

In its sample, this clonotype was seen many times. V gene TRBV12-3 or TRBV12-4 combines with J gene TRBJ1-6, with TRBD1 identical over 7 bases. The CDR3 has 18 residues. V lost 7 bases to trimming and J lost 2 bases; unmatched junction nucleotides: 14. Here the CDR3 DNA reads TGTGCCAGCACCTCATCGGGACAGAGATTCCCCTATAATTCACCCCTCCACTTT. As protein: CASTSSGQRFPYNSPLHF.

The rearrangement joins TRBV30 to TRBJ1-5; D gene uncertain. The V and J ends lost 0 bases and 10 bases respectively, with 16 bases between them. Germline V gene lookup returns CDR1 GTSNPN and CDR2 SVGIG (reference sequence). The CDR3 length is 14 residues. DNA of the CDR3: TGTGCCTGGAGTGTAGGTCCCCAGGTAAACCCCCAGCATTTT. It specifies CAWSVGPQVNPQHF.

This clonotype was seen only a few times. This sequence joins TRBV12-3 or TRBV12-4 and TRBJ2-7; no reliable D call. The V gene lost 3 bases and the J gene lost 0 bases, with 9 bases spanning the gap. This CDR3 has 14 residues. DNA of the CDR3: TGTGCCAGCAGTTTTGCCTCAGCCTCCTACGAGCAGTACTTC. The encoded protein is CASSFASASYEQYF.

This clonotype was seen a few times. The chain uses TRBV12-3 or TRBV12-4 and TRBJ2-3; D is undetermined. CDR3 size: 15 residues. Trimming shortened V by 6 bases and J by 0 bases, and 13 bases separated the two germline ends. CDR3 coding DNA: TGTGCCAGCAGCCCGACTTACACTAGCACAGATACGCAGTATTTT. Protein sequence: CASSPTYTSTDTQYF.

The chain links TRBV29-1 to TRBJ2-1; TRBD1 matches at 10 bases. This CDR3 is 13 amino acids long. The germline gives CDR1 SQVTM, CDR2 ANQGSEA. V shed 7 bases, J shed 8 bases, and the junction held 8 bases outside the gene matches. CDR3 DNA sequence: TGCAGCGACGGGACAGGGGAATCAGATGAGCAGTTCTTC. It codes for CSDGTGESDEQFF.

This clonotype occurred a few times. The gene calls are TRBV7-9 and TRBJ2-3; D possibly matches TRBD1 or TRBD2 (5 bases each). The CDR3 totals 13 residues. V was trimmed by 4 bases and J by 0 bases, leaving 5 bases between them. Germline CDR1 SEHNR, CDR2 FQNEAQ (reference sequence). CDR3 region: CASSWDSTDTQYF. The CDR3 DNA is TGTGCCAGCAGCTGGGACAGCACAGATACGCAGTATTTT.

The J gene is TRBJ1-4, the V gene TRBV27; a possible D gene is TRBD1 (6 bases). Trimming removed 3 bases at V and 8 bases at J, with 10 bases between. This CDR3 region has 13 residues. CDR1 and CDR2 from the germline V gene are MNHEY and SMNVEV (reference sequence). The CDR3 here is CASSFRGWEKLFF. Written as DNA, the CDR3 is TGTGCCAGCAGTTTCAGGGGTTGGGAAAAACTGTTTTTT.

This clonotype turned up a few times. The J gene is TRBJ2-7, the V gene TRBV4-2, with D tentatively TRBD2 (6 bases). Germline lookup yields CDR1 LGHNA and CDR2 YNFKEQ. The CDR3 covers 17 residues. V lost 1 base to trimming and J lost 0 bases, with 16 bases between them. CDR3: CASSQGKVAEVSYEQYF. CDR3 DNA sequence: TGTGCCAGCAGCCAAGGTAAAGTAGCGGAAGTCTCCTACGAGCAGTACTTC.

This clonotype has more than one count but fewer than ten. The chain couples TRBV5-1 to TRBJ2-7, with 8 nucleotides matching TRBD2. The CDR3 runs 15 residues. The germline CDR1 and CDR2 sequences are SGHRS and YFSETQ. With 0 bases clipped from V and 0 bases from J, the junction kept 2 bases outside the gene matches. CDR3 amino acids: CASSLGAGVSYEQYF. The CDR3 DNA follows: TGCGCCAGCAGCTTGGGAGCGGGAGTCTCCTACGAGCAGTACTTC.

This clonotype was observed at least ten times. The chain links TRBV7-3 to TRBJ2-6, with D perhaps TRBD1 or TRBD2 (5 bases each). Germline assignment: CDR1 SGHTA and CDR2 FQGTGA. The CDR3 extends over 19 amino acids. The V gene lost 3 bases and the J gene lost 4 bases, with 22 bases spanning the gap. The CDR3 protein is CASSLISRDPPHGANVLTF. CDR3 nucleotide sequence: TGTGCCAGCAGCTTGATTAGCAGGGACCCTCCCCACGGGGCCAACGTCCTGACTTTC.

This clonotype was picked up a small number of times. This chain joins TRBV4-2 and TRBJ1-5, with D possibly being TRBD1 (6 bases). V was clipped by 3 bases and J by 5 bases, with 14 bases between them. Germline assignment: CDR1 LGHNA and CDR2 YNFKEQ. The CDR3 extends over 15 amino acids. The CDR3 nucleotides read TGTGCCAGCAGCCAGAGGGGGGGGGCACATCAGCCCCAGCATTTT. As protein: CASSQRGGAHQPQHF.

This clonotype was counted a few times. The chain links TRBV4-3 to TRBJ2-2; TRBD2 aligns across 8 bases. The CDR3 consists of 15 residues. Per germline, CDR1 LGHNA and CDR2 YSLEER. The ends lost 0 bases at V and 6 bases at J; junction bases unmatched: 3. CDR3 coding DNA: TGCGCCAGCAGCCAAGAGATCGGGAGGGCCGGGGAGCTGTTTTTT. Translating it yields CASSQEIGRAGELFF.

This clonotype has ten or more counts. The V gene is TRBV20-1, the J gene TRBJ1-3; D unclear. Germline V lookup: CDR1 DFQATT, CDR2 SNEGSKA (reference sequence). CDR3 length: 15 amino acids. Trimming cost V 1 base and J 0 bases, with 10 bases left between them. Here the CDR3 reads CSARGPQLSGNTIYF. As DNA, the CDR3 is TGCAGTGCTAGAGGGCCACAGCTCTCTGGAAACACCATATATTTT.

In its sample, this clonotype was seen a few times. This chain links TRBV7-9 with TRBJ1-2, with D hard to call. There are 12 residues in the CDR3. V was trimmed by 5 bases and J by 4 bases, leaving 8 bases between them. Germline V gives CDR1 SEHNR, CDR2 FQNEAQ (reference sequence). The CDR3 bases are TGTGCCAGCAGCCAAGACATCTATGGCTACACCTTC. As protein: CASSQDIYGYTF.

In this sample, this clonotype turned up a few times. V usage is TRBV6-2 or TRBV6-3 and J usage is TRBJ2-3; TRBD2 might be the D (6 bases). The germline V gene encodes CDR1 MNHEY and CDR2 SVGEGT. V dropped 3 bases and J dropped 2 bases, with 15 bases sitting between them. The length of the CDR3 is 16 residues. The CDR3 bases are TGTGCCAGCAGTTATGGAGTTCCTAGCGCCACAGATACGCAGTATTTT. Translated: CASSYGVPSATDTQYF.

CDR3 residues: CASSVSEGQPQHF. The CDR3 nucleotides are TGTGCCAGCAGCGTATCGGAAGGTCAGCCCCAGCATTTT. The chain joins TRBV9 to TRBJ1-5; D uncertain. This CDR3 spans 13 amino acids. V was cut by 1 base and J by 6 bases, with 8 bases left in between. CDR1 and CDR2 (germline): SGDLS, YYNGEE.

The chain links TRBV7-2 to TRBJ1-2; possible D gene TRBD1, 6 bases. Germline lookup yields CDR1 SGHTA and CDR2 FQGNSA. The CDR3 has 13 amino acids. Between the trimmed V and J ends, which lost 2 bases and 6 bases, there was a span of 10 bases. The CDR3 DNA reads TGTGCCAGCAGCTTAATGGGGGCTCATGGCTACACCTTC. This gives the protein CASSLMGAHGYTF.

The V gene is TRBV12-3 or TRBV12-4, the J gene TRBJ2-7; D tentatively fits TRBD1 or TRBD2 (5 bases each). Trimming stripped 2 bases from V and 2 bases from J, with 16 bases between. The CDR3 is made up of 16 amino acids. CDR3 amino acids: CASSLRGTYPAYEQYF. CDR3 nucleotide sequence: TGTGCCAGCAGTTTAAGAGGGACGTACCCGGCCTACGAGCAGTACTTC.

V and J are TRBV27 and TRBJ2-2, with D uncertain. V was pared by 5 bases and J by 0 bases, with 13 bases between. The CDR3 consists of 16 residues. Germline V gene lookup returns CDR1 MNHEY and CDR2 SMNVEV (reference sequence). This CDR3 is CASSGTTWTNTGELFF. CDR3 coding DNA: TGTGCCAGCAGTGGCACTACGTGGACGAACACCGGGGAGCTGTTTTTT.

The J gene is TRBJ2-3, the V gene TRBV7-6, with D tentatively TRBD1 or TRBD2 (5 bases each). Germline CDR1 is SGHVS and CDR2 is FNYEAQ. The CDR3 runs to 15 residues. The ends were cut back, 2 bases at V and 0 bases at J, with 9 bases in the middle. CDR3 sequence (DNA): TGTGCCAGCAGCTTACTGGGGGAAAGCACAGATACGCAGTATTTT. Residues: CASSLLGESTDTQYF.

This clonotype occurred a few times. V usage is TRBV29-1 and J usage is TRBJ2-1; D not resolved. V lost 0 bases and J 5 bases, leaving 5 bases between the germline ends. The germline V gene encodes CDR1 SQVTM and CDR2 ANQGSEA. The CDR3 sequence is 12 residues long. CDR3 loop: CSVEDSDNEQFF. CDR3 in DNA: TGCAGCGTTGAAGATAGTGACAATGAGCAGTTCTTC.

This clonotype was detected ten times or more. This chain links TRBV7-9 with TRBJ1-4; tentative D call: TRBD1 (5 bases). The CDR3 is 13 residues long. Germline values: CDR1 SEHNR, CDR2 FQNEAQ (reference sequence). Trimming cost V 3 bases and J 12 bases, with 14 bases left between them. CDR3: CASSFLTAGELFF. In DNA form, the CDR3 reads TGTGCCAGCAGCTTCCTGACAGCCGGGGAACTGTTTTTT. Complete variable domain (other parts from reference TRBV7-9 and TRBJ1-4): DTGVSQNPRHKITKRGQNVTFRCDPISEHNRLYWYRQTLGQGPEFLTYFQNEAQLEKSRLLSDRFSAERPKGSFSTLEIQRTEQGDSAMYLCASSFLTAGELFFGSGTQLSVL.

In this sample, this clonotype turned up many times. The DNA of the CDR3 is TGCAGTGCTAAAAAAGTCAGGGGGCTCTACGAGCAGTACTTC. It is translated as CSAKKVRGLYEQYF. The chain has TRBV20-1 and TRBJ2-7, with TRBD1 matching 8 bases. CDR3 length: 14 residues. Germline trimming cut 4 bases from V and 3 bases from J; bases unmatched to any gene: 8. The germline gives CDR1 DFQATT, CDR2 SNEGSKA (reference sequence).

The chain combines TRBV2 with TRBJ2-2; D remains unclear. Germline V gene data show CDR1 as SNHLY and CDR2 as FYNNEI. This CDR3 is built from 11 residues. The V gene lost 8 bases and the J gene lost 5 bases, with 6 bases spanning the gap. CDR3 sequence: CASDGTGELFF. The CDR3 nucleotides read TGTGCCAGCGACGGTACCGGGGAGCTGTTTTTT.